Below are 30 T cell receptor beta chains sequenced from a single sample in a study of lymphopenia after photon versus proton radiotherapy. This table comes from immunoSEQ multiplex PCR, and its TCRdb copy is limited to in-frame clones, with some not included. The sample shows tens of thousands of clones, about four fifths of them seen only once. Sequenced here: peripheral blood, sampled from a patient treated with proton-based radiotherapy. The source is a woman aged 65 to 85 with pancreatic cancer.

The V gene is TRBV4-2, the J gene TRBJ1-3; D gene ambiguous. V was shortened by 0 bases and J by 2 bases, with 20 bases between the two germline ends. CDR3 length: 19 amino acids. The V gene's germline CDR1 is LGHNA and CDR2 YNFKEQ. The chain's CDR3 is CASSQDSGWGLRTGNTIYF. The CDR3, as DNA: TGTGCCAGCAGCCAAGATTCGGGGTGGGGTTTGAGGACTGGAAACACCATATATTTT.

The chain carries TRBV7-8 and TRBJ2-1; a possible D gene is TRBD2 (5 bases). Deletions cut 1 base from V and 9 bases from J, with 13 bases between. From germline, CDR1 is SGHVS and CDR2 FQNEAQ. CDR3 length equals 14 residues. The CDR3: CASSLEPSSVEQFF. CDR3 DNA sequence: TGTGCCAGCAGCTTAGAACCTAGCAGTGTTGAGCAGTTCTTC. The whole variable domain, remainder taken from reference TRBV7-8 and TRBJ2-1, is GAGVSQSPRYKVAKRGQDVALRCDPISGHVSLFWYQQALGQGPEFLTYFQNEAQLDKSGLPSDRFFAERPEGSVSTLKIQRTQQEDSAVYLCASSLEPSSVEQFFGPGTRLTVL.

V gene TRBV19 combines with J gene TRBJ1-1; TRBD1 matches at 8 bases. The CDR3 extends over 16 amino acids. Trimming took 2 bases from V and 0 from J; bases not matched to a gene: 5. The germline CDR1 and CDR2 sequences are LNHDA and SQIVND (reference sequence). The CDR3 DNA sequence: TGTGCCAGTAGTATAACAGGGGGGATAATGAACACTGAAGCTTTCTTT. Translating gives CASSITGGIMNTEAFF.

V usage is TRBV2 and J usage is TRBJ2-1, with TRBD2 matching over 10 bases. With V trimmed by 1 base and J by 12 bases, 9 bases remained unmatched. Germline V lookup: CDR1 SNHLY, CDR2 FYNNEI. The CDR3 is 15 amino acids. CDR3 bases: TGTGCCAGCAGTGAAGGGAGGCTAGCGGGAGAGGGGCAGTTCTTC. Its translation is CASSEGRLAGEGQFF.

V gene TRBV5-1 combines with J gene TRBJ2-7; D tentatively fits TRBD1 or TRBD2 (5 bases each). Trimming removed 4 bases at V and 0 bases at J, with 26 bases between. The germline V gene has CDR1 SGHRS and CDR2 YFSETQ. The CDR3 extends over 19 amino acids. The CDR3 DNA sequence: TGCGCCAGCAGCGGACCCACAGGACCGGACTGGACCAGCTCCTACGAGCAGTACTTC. Its translation is CASSGPTGPDWTSSYEQYF. Filled out from reference TRBV5-1 and TRBJ2-7, the complete variable domain reads KAGVTQTPRYLIKTRGQQVTLSCSPISGHRSVSWYQQTPGQGLQFLFEYFSETQRNKGNFPGRFSGRQFSNSRSEMNVSTLELGDSALYLCASSGPTGPDWTSSYEQYFGPGTRLTVT.

The chain links TRBV10-3 to TRBJ1-5; TRBD1 matches 7 bases. Germline V gives CDR1 ENHRY, CDR2 SYGVKD. V dropped 3 bases and J dropped 2; count of bases not matched to a gene: 1. The CDR3 covers 14 residues. CDR3 loop: CAISDTGGNQPQHF. The CDR3 nucleotides read TGTGCCATCAGTGACACAGGGGGCAATCAGCCCCAGCATTTT.

This sequence joins TRBV28 and TRBJ2-7; D may match TRBD1 or TRBD2 (5 bases each). This CDR3 region has 13 residues. The germline gives CDR1 MDHEN, CDR2 SYDVKM. Trimming took 6 bases from V and 7 from J, leaving 16 bases between them. The CDR3 spells CASRSGGSWEQYF. In DNA, the CDR3 is TGTGCCAGCAGAAGTGGGGGTTCGTGGGAGCAGTACTTC.

V gene TRBV28 combines with J gene TRBJ2-6; D is uncertain. V was shortened by 5 bases and J by 0 bases, with 14 bases between the two germline ends. This CDR3 has 17 residues. The germline V gene encodes CDR1 MDHEN and CDR2 SYDVKM. The CDR3 coding sequence is TGTGCCAGCAGTCTACCCCACCGGTTCTCTGGGGCCAACGTCCTGACTTTC. This encodes CASSLPHRFSGANVLTF. Looking up the rest from reference TRBV28 and TRBJ2-6 gives the full variable domain: DVKVTQSSRYLVKRTGEKVFLECVQDMDHENMFWYRQDPGLGLRLIYFSYDVKMKEKGDIPEGYSVSREKKERFSLILESASTNQTSMYLCASSLPHRFSGANVLTFGAGSRLTVL.

V and J are TRBV11-3 and TRBJ1-4, with D uncertain. Per the germline V gene, CDR1 is SGHNT and CDR2 is YENEEA. The CDR3 runs 15 residues. V lost 4 bases and J lost 7, with 16 bases in between. The CDR3 region is CASSYAKTVGEKLFF. CDR3 sequence (DNA): TGTGCCAGCAGCTATGCAAAGACCGTGGGTGAAAAACTGTTTTTT. The whole variable domain, remainder taken from reference TRBV11-3 and TRBJ1-4, is EAGVVQSPRYKIIEKKQPVAFWCNPISGHNTLYWYLQNLGQGPELLIRYENEEAVDDSQLPKDRFSAERLKGVDSTLKIQPAELGDSAVYLCASSYAKTVGEKLFFGSGTQLSVL.

The V call is TRBV28, the J call TRBJ1-2; no definite D call. Germline V CDR1 and CDR2: MDHEN, SYDVKM. Trimming took off 3 bases at V and 8 bases at J, with 16 bases between the two ends. The CDR3 loop spans 14 amino acids. CDR3 nucleotide sequence: TGTGCCAGCAGTTTCACCGGGCCAGAGAAAGGCTACACCTTC. Residues: CASSFTGPEKGYTF.

The chain recombines TRBV10-3 with TRBJ2-1, with a weak D call TRBD2 (5 bases). Germline V lookup: CDR1 ENHRY, CDR2 SYGVKD. The V end lost 0 bases, the J end lost 7 bases, and 10 bases lay between the germline ends. CDR3 length: 14 amino acids. In DNA, the CDR3 is TGTGCCATCAGTGAGTCGTCAGCGGCGAATGAGCAGTTCTTC. Residues: CAISESSAANEQFF.

This clone was found a few times. The V call is TRBV28, the J call TRBJ2-1; TRBD2 matches at 13 bases. Germline V gene data show CDR1 as MDHEN and CDR2 as SYDVKM. This CDR3 has 16 residues. The junction had 8 bases not matched to a gene; V was cut back by 5 bases and J by 7 bases. CDR3 sequence (DNA): TGTGCCAGCAGTGACGGACTAGCGGGAGTTCGAAATGAGCAGTTCTTC. This translates into CASSDGLAGVRNEQFF.

The chain is built from TRBV6-5 and TRBJ1-1; D is possibly TRBD1 (5 bases). V was trimmed by 6 bases and J by 0 bases, leaving 11 bases between them. The CDR3 extends over 14 amino acids. Germline values: CDR1 MNHEY, CDR2 SVGAGI. The CDR3: CASRGVGVNTEAFF. CDR3 nucleotides: TGTGCCAGCAGGGGAGTGGGGGTGAACACTGAAGCTTTCTTT.

The chain carries TRBV2 and TRBJ2-7; 10 bases map to TRBD2. The CDR3 extends over 15 amino acids. Germline V gene sequence: CDR1 SNHLY, CDR2 FYNNEI. With V trimmed by 2 bases and J by 3 bases, 4 bases remained unmatched. The chain's CDR3 is CASSEPSGSFYEQYF. The DNA of the CDR3 is TGTGCCAGCAGTGAACCTAGCGGGAGTTTCTACGAGCAGTACTTC.

The chain links TRBV19 to TRBJ2-5; D is unclear. V was trimmed by 3 bases and J by 5 bases, leaving 13 bases between them. This CDR3 spans 14 amino acids. CDR1 and CDR2 from the germline V gene are LNHDA and SQIVND (reference sequence). CDR3 amino acids: CASSIFLRAETQYF. CDR3 sequence (DNA): TGTGCCAGTAGTATTTTCCTACGGGCGGAGACCCAGTACTTC.

The V call is TRBV18, the J call TRBJ1-3; D possibly corresponds to TRBD1 (5 bases). Germline CDR1 and CDR2: KGHSH and LQKENI. Trimming took 6 bases from V and 0 from J, leaving 9 bases between them. This CDR3 spans 14 amino acids. This chain's CDR3 is CASSPGISGNTIYF. The CDR3 DNA reads as TGTGCCAGCTCGCCAGGGATCTCTGGAAACACCATATATTTT.

The chain carries TRBV6-5 and TRBJ2-1, with 7 bases identical to TRBD2. CDR1 is MNHEY, CDR2 SVGAGI, per germline. The CDR3 runs 16 residues. J was trimmed by 0 bases and V by 4 bases; bases with no gene match: 6. The CDR3 sequence is CASSSPSSGSYNEQFF. As DNA, the CDR3 is TGTGCCAGCAGTTCGCCCTCTAGCGGCTCCTACAATGAGCAGTTCTTC.

This rearrangement joins TRBV18 to TRBJ2-7; TRBD1 matches at 11 bases. V lost 2 bases to trimming and J lost 3 bases; unmatched junction nucleotides: 3. This CDR3 is built from 15 residues. From germline, CDR1 is KGHSH and CDR2 LQKENI. DNA of the CDR3: TGTGCCAGCTCACCAGGACAGGGGGCTTTCTACGAGCAGTACTTC. It yields the protein CASSPGQGAFYEQYF.

The chain has TRBV18 and TRBJ2-1; D is unresolved. From germline, CDR1 is KGHSH and CDR2 LQKENI. The CDR3 totals 16 residues. V was cut by 2 bases and J by 3 bases, with 14 bases left in between. The CDR3 region is CASSPIGGVGYNEQFF. The CDR3 DNA reads TGTGCCAGCTCACCAATTGGTGGAGTGGGCTACAATGAGCAGTTCTTC.

In nucleotides, the CDR3 is TGTGCCAGCAGAGCAGGACTAGCGGGAGACAATGAGCAGTTCTTC. This translates into CASRAGLAGDNEQFF. The chain recombines TRBV5-5 with TRBJ2-1; TRBD2 aligns across 13 bases. CDR3 length equals 15 residues. Germline CDR1 and CDR2: SGHKS and YYEKEE (reference sequence). J was trimmed by 5 bases and V by 5 bases; bases with no gene match: 4. The whole variable domain, filled in from reference TRBV5-5 and TRBJ2-1, reads DAGVTQSPTHLIKTRGQQVTLRCSPISGHKSVSWYQQVLGQGPQFIFQYYEKEERGRGNFPDRFSARQFPNYSSELNVNALLLGDSALYLCASRAGLAGDNEQFFGPGTRLTVL.

This chain joins TRBV10-1 and TRBJ1-5; D gene ambiguous. The CDR3 runs to 17 residues. Trimming shortened V by 0 bases and J by 4 bases, and 16 bases separated the two germline ends. Germline V CDR1 and CDR2: WNHNN, SYGVQD (reference sequence). CDR3 DNA sequence: TGCGCCAGCAGTGAGTCGTGGCAGCCCAATTTTAATCAGCCCCAGCATTTT. Protein: CASSESWQPNFNQPQHF.

This clone appeared a single time. The chain couples TRBV7-2 to TRBJ1-4; 9 bases are a match to TRBD1. The germline gives CDR1 SGHTA, CDR2 FQGNSA. CDR3 length: 15 amino acids. V lost 2 bases to trimming and J lost 5 bases; unmatched junction nucleotides: 3. CDR3 bases: TGTGCCAGCAGCTTAACAGGGGGCGTAAATGAAAAACTGTTTTTT. Its protein is CASSLTGGVNEKLFF.

This clone occurred a few times. The V gene is TRBV7-2, the J gene TRBJ2-5; the match to TRBD2 covers 8 bases. Germline assignment: CDR1 SGHTA and CDR2 FQGNSA. This CDR3 contains 15 residues. V gave up 1 base and J gave up 5 bases; unmatched junction bases: 6. The CDR3 DNA reads TGTGCCAGCAGCTTAGTAGCCCGGGAGGGTGAGACCCAGTACTTC. Protein product: CASSLVAREGETQYF. Full variable domain (missing parts from reference TRBV7-2 and TRBJ2-5): GAGVSQSPSNKVTEKGKDVELRCDPISGHTALYWYRQSLGQGLEFLIYFQGNSAPDKSGLPSDRFSAERTGGSVSTLTIQRTQQEDSAVYLCASSLVAREGETQYFGPGTRLLVL.

CDR3 in DNA: TGTGCCAGCAGCTTGGGTTTTGGAAATGAGCAGTTCTTC. It codes for CASSLGFGNEQFF. This chain links TRBV5-4 with TRBJ2-1; D is ambiguous. The CDR3 runs 13 residues. CDR1 is SGHNT, CDR2 YYREEE, per germline (reference sequence). Trimming removed 0 bases from V and 7 bases from J, with 8 bases in between.

In nucleotides, the CDR3 is TGTGCCAGCAGCCTAACTAGCCCGTACACCGGGGAGCTGTTTTTT. It translates to CASSLTSPYTGELFF. The V gene is TRBV27, the J gene TRBJ2-2, with a possible D match to TRBD2 (6 bases). The CDR3 spans 15 residues. The V end was cut by 6 bases, the J end by 3 bases, with 14 bases between. Germline CDR1 and CDR2: MNHEY and SMNVEV (reference sequence).

The chain recombines TRBV5-1 with TRBJ1-5; 9 bases agree with TRBD1. CDR1 and CDR2 from the germline V gene are SGHRS and YFSETQ. V gave up 4 bases and J gave up 2 bases; unmatched junction bases: 4. This CDR3 contains 15 residues. CDR3 nucleotides: TGCGCCAGCAGCATAGGGACAGGGCGCAATCAGCCCCAGCATTTT. This encodes CASSIGTGRNQPQHF.

V and J are TRBV28 and TRBJ2-1; 7 bases match TRBD2. V lost 3 bases to trimming and J lost 3 bases; unmatched junction nucleotides: 11. Per germline, CDR1 MDHEN and CDR2 SYDVKM. This CDR3 is built from 17 residues. Here the CDR3 reads CASSFLPTSDYYNEQFF. The CDR3 DNA sequence: TGTGCCAGCAGTTTCCTCCCTACTAGCGACTACTACAATGAGCAGTTCTTC.

The gene calls are TRBV9 and TRBJ1-6; weak D call: TRBD1 (5 bases). The germline V gene has CDR1 SGDLS and CDR2 YYNGEE. This CDR3 has 16 residues. V was pared by 0 bases and J by 8 bases, with 15 bases between. Here the CDR3 reads CASSVGGGREHSPLHF. Written as DNA, the CDR3 is TGTGCCAGCAGCGTAGGGGGAGGCAGGGAACATTCACCCCTCCACTTT. Drawing the rest from reference TRBV9 and TRBJ1-6, the complete variable domain is DSGVTQTPKHLITATGQRVTLRCSPRSGDLSVYWYQQSLDQGLQFLIQYYNGEERAKGNILERFSAQQFPDLHSELNLSSLELGDSALYFCASSVGGGREHSPLHFGNGTRLTVT.

This chain joins TRBV5-6 and TRBJ1-1; D may be TRBD1 (6 bases). The germline V gene encodes CDR1 SGHDT and CDR2 YYEEEE. The V end was cut by 2 bases, the J end by 5 bases, with 22 bases between. CDR3 length: 17 residues. The CDR3 loop reads CASSLPGGGRHSTEAFF. In DNA, the CDR3 is TGTGCCAGCAGCTTACCGGGAGGGGGGAGACATTCGACTGAAGCTTTCTTT.

The chain uses TRBV10-3 and TRBJ1-2; D is uncertain. Germline V gene data show CDR1 as ENHRY and CDR2 as SYGVKD. CDR3 length: 13 amino acids. V lost 2 bases and J lost 8, with 12 bases in between. CDR3 sequence reads: CAISEEVRRGYTF. The DNA of the CDR3 is TGTGCCATCAGTGAGGAGGTCAGACGAGGCTACACCTTC.